This T cell receptor (beta chain) comes out of a study of T cell changes during pregnancy in multiple sclerosis. This clone was observed a handful of times. The CDR3 spans 12 residues. Trimming removed 2 bases from V and 2 bases from J, with 7 bases in between. Per the germline V gene, CDR1 is SQVTM and CDR2 is ANQGSEA. The table came from immunoSEQ multiplex PCR; TCRdb's copy has only in-frame clones and leaves some out. The sample includes approximately 58,000 clones, about nine tenths seen only once; the top ten take more than 2.5%. This TCR came from a female donor in good health, enrolled as a control in a pregnancy study. The input for sequencing was peripheral blood, taken in the second trimester of pregnancy. This chain links TRBV29-1 with TRBJ2-7; D unresolved. CDR3 DNA sequence: TGCAGCGTTGAAACCCCGGCCTACGAGCAGTACTTC. As protein: CSVETPAYEQYF.